Following are 5 T cell receptor beta chains from one sample sequenced in a study of T cells in Graves' hyperthyroidism and ophthalmopathy. TCR beta CDR3 sequences were amplified from RNA transcripts. The TCR CDR3 first-round RT-PCR relied on the HTBI primer set. Each CDR3 protein is one row after TCRdb ran MiXCR on the multiplex PCR reads. The sample contains under 400,000 distinct CDR3 sequences, around 17% of which appear only once. What was sequenced was blood. The receptor source for this set is a man aged 25 to 40 with Graves' hyperthyroidism.

This clonotype was seen only once. The genes are TRBV19 and TRBJ2-2; tentatively, D is TRBD2 (6 bases). This CDR3 region has 14 residues. Trimming removed 4 bases from V and 4 bases from J, with 10 bases in between. From germline, CDR1 is LNHDA and CDR2 SQIVND (reference sequence). CDR3 in amino acids: CASSNGDSTGELFF. Here the CDR3 DNA reads TGTGCCAGTAGTAATGGGGACTCCACCGGGGAGCTGTTTTTT.

This clonotype was counted only a few times. The V gene is TRBV7-9, the J gene TRBJ2-2, with 7 bases lining up with TRBD2. After removal of 5 bases from V and 6 bases from J, the junction contained 3 bases not matched to a gene. This CDR3 contains 13 residues. Germline lookup yields CDR1 SEHNR and CDR2 FQNEAQ (reference sequence). CDR3 amino acids: CASSPLAAGELFF. The CDR3, as DNA: TGTGCCAGCAGCCCTCTAGCGGCCGGGGAGCTGTTTTTT.

This clonotype was recorded a few times. The J gene is TRBJ1-6, the V gene TRBV5-1; TRBD1 matches at 7 bases. The CDR3 extends over 14 amino acids. CDR1 is SGHRS and CDR2 is YFSETQ in the germline V gene. V dropped 2 bases and J dropped 7; count of bases not matched to a gene: 3. CDR3 residues: CASSLDRENSPLHF. CDR3 in DNA: TGCGCCAGCAGCTTAGACAGGGAAAATTCACCCCTCCACTTT.

The count of this clonotype is one. V is TRBV5-8 and J is TRBJ2-1, with 7 bases fitting TRBD2. With V trimmed by 3 bases and J by 2 bases, 5 bases remained unmatched. Germline V gene lookup returns CDR1 SGHTS and CDR2 YDEGEE. The CDR3 covers 15 residues. The CDR3 DNA is TGTGCCAGCAGCTCCCATGGGGGGGCCTACAATGAGCAGTTCTTC. Translating gives CASSSHGGAYNEQFF.

This clonotype has more than one count but fewer than ten. The chain links TRBV5-1 to TRBJ2-1, with TRBD2 identical over 12 bases. Germline V gene lookup returns CDR1 SGHRS and CDR2 YFSETQ. The CDR3 totals 14 residues. With V trimmed by 4 bases and J by 15 bases, 11 bases remained unmatched. The CDR3 here is CASSELAGGSRGFF. The CDR3 DNA reads TGCGCCAGCAGCGAACTAGCGGGAGGTTCCAGGGGGTTCTTC.